The clone carrying this TCR beta chain was counted many times. Its antigen is not identified. Trimming took 5 bases from V and 5 from J, leaving 19 bases between them. Germline V CDR1 and CDR2: SEHNR, FQNEAQ (reference sequence). CDR3 size: 16 residues. This sample was taken from a study of T cell repertoires in cytomegalovirus infection. In the study overall: Through public TCR beta signatures, both CMV infection and matching HLA type were indicated.

TCRdb reanalysed the reads using MiXCR and keeps one entry per CDR3 protein. The sample includes about 180,000 distinct CDR3 sequences, about 15% seen only once; the top ten take about a quarter. Study results and limitations: CMV-specific TCR beta clonotypes restricted by HLA-C were the ones dominating the ex vivo response.

Sequences were obtained from PBMCs. The receptor's source is a human donor in good health (CMV status not recorded). Some clones in this sample may be carry-over from other donors' samples. The V call is TRBV7-9, the J call TRBJ1-5; no reliable D call. This chain's CDR3 is CASSHFGDSLDQPQHF. As DNA, the CDR3 is TGTGCCAGCAGCCACTTTGGGGATAGTCTAGATCAGCCCCAGCATTTT.